Below are 30 T cell receptor beta chains sequenced from a single sample in a study of CD8 T cells in Susac syndrome. It was with random hexamers that about 0.45 to 1 ug RNA was reverse transcribed. TCRdb ran MiXCR on the immunoSEQ multiplex PCR reads and lists one entry per CDR3 protein. The sample carries 150,000 to 200,000 distinct CDR3 sequences, about 96% recorded once. Specimen: CD4+ T cells from PBMCs. The receptors originated from a human donor with Susac syndrome.

The V call is TRBV29-1, the J call TRBJ2-7; 7 nucleotides match TRBD1. CDR1 is SQVTM and CDR2 is ANQGSEA in the germline V gene. The CDR3 consists of 12 residues. Trimming removed 5 bases from V and 2 bases from J; junction bases left unmatched: 3. CDR3 amino acids: CSVRTGPYEQYV. In DNA form, the CDR3 reads TGCAGCGTTAGGACAGGCCCCTACGAGCAGTACGTC.

The CDR3 nucleotides read TGTGCCACCAGCAGAGATTGGGGAAACTATGGCTACACCTTC. It translates to CATSRDWGNYGYTF. The chain is built from TRBV15 and TRBJ1-2, with no clear D. The germline V gene encodes CDR1 LNHNV and CDR2 YYDKDF (reference sequence). The CDR3 has 14 residues. Trimming pared 0 bases from V and 2 bases from J, leaving 7 bases between.

The chain employs TRBV29-1 and TRBJ1-1; tentative D call: TRBD1 (5 bases). V was clipped by 7 bases and J by 1 base, with 13 bases between them. Per the germline V gene, CDR1 is SQVTM and CDR2 is ANQGSEA. The CDR3 is made up of 13 amino acids. CDR3 residues: CSGTPGGNTEAFF. The CDR3 DNA sequence: TGCAGCGGAACCCCGGGGGGGAACACTGAAGCTTTCTTT.

This rearrangement joins TRBV28 to TRBJ2-7, with 12 nucleotides matching TRBD2. J lost 5 bases, V lost 2 bases, and 4 bases had no gene match. This CDR3 has 15 residues. The germline V gene encodes CDR1 MDHEN and CDR2 SYDVKM. The CDR3 spells CASSLLTSGSNEQYF. CDR3 DNA: TGTGCCAGCAGTTTACTGACTAGCGGGAGCAACGAGCAGTACTTC.

The chain recombines TRBV29-1 with TRBJ2-7; D remains unclear. The CDR3 runs 14 residues. CDR1 SQVTM and CDR2 ANQGSEA come from the germline V gene. Trimming stripped 7 bases from V and 1 base from J, with 17 bases between. The CDR3 protein is CSARAASTSYEQYF. The DNA of the CDR3 is TGCAGCGCCCGGGCAGCTAGTACTTCCTACGAGCAGTACTTC.

The rearrangement joins TRBV29-1 to TRBJ2-3, with a possible D match to TRBD1 (5 bases). CDR3 length: 13 residues. Per germline, CDR1 SQVTM and CDR2 ANQGSEA. V was shortened by 4 bases and J by 0 bases, with 8 bases between the two germline ends. The CDR3, as DNA: TGCAGCGTTGGGACAACCAGCACAGATACGCAGTATTTT. Translated: CSVGTTSTDTQYF.

The J gene is TRBJ2-1, the V gene TRBV29-1; 8 nucleotides match TRBD2. Germline V gives CDR1 SQVTM, CDR2 ANQGSEA. V was clipped by 4 bases and J by 10 bases; unmatched bases: 12. The CDR3 is 14 residues long. In nucleotides, the CDR3 is TGCAGCGTTGTCCCGGGGGGGTTGTCAGGGGAGCAGTTCTTC. It translates to CSVVPGGLSGEQFF.

The V gene is TRBV5-4, the J gene TRBJ2-5, with D perhaps being TRBD1 or TRBD2 (5 bases each). CDR1 and CDR2 (germline): SGHNT, YYREEE (reference sequence). V dropped 5 bases and J dropped 5 bases, with 16 bases sitting between them. CDR3 size: 14 residues. CDR3 nucleotide sequence: TGTGCCAGCAGATCCGGGACCCTTCCGGAGACCCAGTACTTC. Encoded protein: CASRSGTLPETQYF. Full variable domain (remainder filled in from reference TRBV5-4 and TRBJ2-5): ETGVTQSPTHLIKTRGQQVTLRCSSQSGHNTVSWYQQALGQGPQFIFQYYREEENGRGNFPPRFSGLQFPNYSSELNVNALELDDSALYLCASRSGTLPETQYFGPGTRLLVL.

This clonotype was counted once. The chain uses TRBV4-3 and TRBJ2-6, with D uncertain. Between the trimmed V and J ends, which lost 1 base and 4 bases, there was a span of 2 bases. The CDR3 runs 13 residues. Germline V gives CDR1 LGHNA, CDR2 YSLEER. CDR3 nucleotides: TGCGCCAGCAGCCAAGTCGGGGCCAACGTCCTGACTTTC. Translation gives CASSQVGANVLTF.

The chain uses TRBV7-8 and TRBJ2-5, with 7 bases lining up with TRBD1. CDR3 size: 13 residues. Germline CDR1 and CDR2: SGHVS and FQNEAQ. The V and J ends lost 5 bases and 4 bases, in that order; junction bases with no gene match: 4. CDR3 loop: CASSATGPETQYF. CDR3 in DNA: TGTGCCAGCAGCGCGACAGGGCCAGAGACCCAGTACTTC.

The chain joins TRBV5-1 to TRBJ1-2, with no clear D. The CDR3 runs 13 residues. CDR1 and CDR2 (germline): SGHRS, YFSETQ. Trimming removed 1 base at V and 5 bases at J, with 9 bases between. The CDR3 nucleotides are TGCGCCAGCAGCTTGCTCGGTTCTTATGGCTACACCTTC. Translated: CASSLLGSYGYTF.

This chain uses TRBV18 with TRBJ1-2; 11 positions agree with TRBD1. Germline V gene sequence: CDR1 KGHSH, CDR2 LQKENI. The ends lost 6 bases at V and 6 bases at J; junction bases unmatched: 9. CDR3 length: 15 amino acids. CDR3 sequence (DNA): TGTGCCAGCTCGGCCGGACAGGGGGCGTTGGATGGCTACACCTTC. This translates into CASSAGQGALDGYTF.

The rearrangement uses TRBV5-1 and TRBJ1-1; D may be TRBD1 (6 bases). Trimming shortened V by 5 bases and J by 1 base, and 12 bases separated the two germline ends. From germline, CDR1 is SGHRS and CDR2 YFSETQ. This CDR3 has 14 residues. CDR3 in DNA: TGCGCCAGCAGGGCGGGACACCCGAACACTGAAGCTTTCTTT. It translates to CASRAGHPNTEAFF. Full variable domain (rest looked up from reference TRBV5-1 and TRBJ1-1): KAGVTQTPRYLIKTRGQQVTLSCSPISGHRSVSWYQQTPGQGLQFLFEYFSETQRNKGNFPGRFSGRQFSNSRSEMNVSTLELGDSALYLCASRAGHPNTEAFFGQGTRLTVV.

The chain is built from TRBV6-2 or TRBV6-3 and TRBJ2-3, with 9 bases identical to TRBD1. With 7 bases clipped from V and 4 bases from J, the junction kept 6 bases outside the gene matches. The CDR3 sequence is 14 residues long. CDR1 and CDR2 from the germline V gene are MNHEY and SVGEGT. This chain's CDR3 is CASTDRQGADTQYF. The CDR3 DNA reads as TGTGCCAGCACAGACCGACAGGGGGCAGATACGCAGTATTTT.

The chain carries TRBV29-1 and TRBJ2-2; D gene unclear. V lost 6 bases, J lost 4 bases, and 12 bases lay in between. From germline, CDR1 is SQVTM and CDR2 ANQGSEA. The CDR3 sequence is 13 residues long. CDR3 sequence (DNA): TGCAGCGTGCGGACCGCAGGCACCGGGGAGCTGTTTTTT. As protein: CSVRTAGTGELFF.

Here the CDR3 DNA reads TGTGCCAGCAGCCCCCTGGGACTAGCGGGAGGACCCGCCAAAAACATTCAGTACTTC. Its protein product is CASSPLGLAGGPAKNIQYF. This chain connects TRBV14 to TRBJ2-4, with 15 bases that match TRBD2. The CDR3 runs to 19 residues. Germline values: CDR1 SGHDN, CDR2 FVKESK. The J segment lost 1 base and the V segment lost 4 bases, leaving 8 bases of the junction unmatched. Using reference TRBV14 and TRBJ2-4 for the parts outside the CDR3, the full variable domain is EAGVTQFPSHSVIEKGQTVTLRCDPISGHDNLYWYRRVMGKEIKFLLHFVKESKQDESGMPNNRFLAERTGGTYSTLKVQPAELEDSGVYFCASSPLGLAGGPAKNIQYFGAGTRLSVL.

The chain couples TRBV4-3 to TRBJ2-1; 7 bases agree with TRBD2. CDR3 length: 16 amino acids. Germline lookup yields CDR1 LGHNA and CDR2 YSLEER. Unmatched junction bases numbered 6, after V lost 0 bases and J lost 4 bases. The CDR3 DNA follows: TGCGCCAGCAGCCAAGATGTGAGCGGGATTTACAATGAGCAGTTCTTC. It specifies CASSQDVSGIYNEQFF.

The chain combines TRBV6-6 with TRBJ2-3, with D maybe TRBD2 (5 bases). Germline V CDR1 and CDR2: MNHNY, SVGAGI (reference sequence). The CDR3 runs to 12 residues. V dropped 2 bases and J dropped 5 bases, with 5 bases sitting between them. CDR3: CASSYREDTQYF. CDR3 sequence (DNA): TGTGCCAGCAGTTACCGGGAAGATACGCAGTATTTT.

The chain combines TRBV30 with TRBJ2-7; 9 nucleotides line up with TRBD1. The germline CDR1 and CDR2 sequences are GTSNPN and SVGIG (reference sequence). The ends lost 3 bases at V and 6 bases at J; junction bases unmatched: 9. The CDR3 has 14 residues. CDR3 nucleotide sequence: TGTGCCTGGAGAGAGACAGGGGGGTTACCCGAGCAGTACTTC. Residues: CAWRETGGLPEQYF. Looking up the rest from reference TRBV30 and TRBJ2-7 gives the full variable domain: SQTIHQWPATLVQPVGSPLSLECTVEGTSNPNLYWYRQAAGRGLQLLFYSVGIGQISSEVPQNLSASRPQDRQFILSSKKLLLSDSGFYLCAWRETGGLPEQYFGPGTRLTVT.

In this sample, this clonotype turned up once. This rearrangement joins TRBV4-2 to TRBJ2-1; a weak D match, TRBD1 (5 bases). V lost 0 bases and J lost 14, with 14 bases in between. The CDR3 loop spans 13 amino acids. Germline lookup yields CDR1 LGHNA and CDR2 YNFKEQ. The CDR3 nucleotides read TGTGCCAGCAGCCAAGACCAAAGGGGATTTGAGTTCTTC. It codes for CASSQDQRGFEFF.

The CDR3 region has the DNA TGTGCCAGCAGGCCTGGTCCCGGGACCCTGGATACGCAGTATTTT. This translates into CASRPGPGTLDTQYF. This rearrangement joins TRBV12-3 or TRBV12-4 to TRBJ2-3; D possibly matches TRBD1 or TRBD2 (5 bases each). The CDR3 runs 15 residues. Deletions cut 6 bases from V and 6 bases from J, with 19 bases between.

This clonotype has only one observation. This rearrangement joins TRBV11-2 to TRBJ2-3, with a possible D match to TRBD1 (5 bases). V dropped 1 base and J dropped 1 base, with 15 bases sitting between them. Looked up from germline, CDR1 is SGHAT and CDR2 is FQNNGV. The CDR3 consists of 17 residues. The DNA for the CDR3 is TGTGCCAGCAGCTTAGCGGGCAGGACAAAAGGCACAGATACGCAGTATTTT. This codes for CASSLAGRTKGTDTQYF.

In nucleotides, the CDR3 is TGCGCCAGCAGCTTGGCGGTGGGAACTTACAATGAGCAGTTCTTC. This sequence encodes CASSLAVGTYNEQFF. V usage is TRBV5-1 and J usage is TRBJ2-1, with D uncertain. Germline CDR1 and CDR2: SGHRS and YFSETQ. V dropped 0 bases and J dropped 4 bases, with 11 bases sitting between them. CDR3 length: 15 residues.

V and J are TRBV6-2 or TRBV6-3 and TRBJ1-5, with no clear D. This CDR3 is 13 amino acids long. V was shortened by 8 bases and J by 1 base, with 9 bases between the two germline ends. Germline assignment: CDR1 MNHEY and CDR2 SVGEGT. The CDR3 loop reads CASQGQSNQPQHF. The CDR3 bases are TGTGCCAGCCAAGGGCAAAGCAATCAGCCCCAGCATTTT.

The chain employs TRBV29-1 and TRBJ2-7, with 8 bases that match TRBD1. With 6 bases clipped from V and 0 bases from J, the junction kept 7 bases outside the gene matches. This CDR3 has 14 residues. From germline, CDR1 is SQVTM and CDR2 ANQGSEA. The CDR3 coding sequence is TGCAGCGTCTCGGACAGGGCGTTCTCCTACGAGCAGTACTTC. This translates into CSVSDRAFSYEQYF.

The V gene is TRBV7-2, the J gene TRBJ2-3, with a tentative D call TRBD2 (6 bases). CDR3 size: 14 residues. V was clipped by 5 bases and J by 5 bases, with 14 bases between them. Germline values: CDR1 SGHTA, CDR2 FQGNSA. The DNA of the CDR3 is TGTGCCAGCAGCCCCCGACCCGGGGGAGATACGCAGTATTTT. As protein: CASSPRPGGDTQYF.

The V and J genes are TRBV12-3 or TRBV12-4 and TRBJ2-5; 7 bases line up with TRBD1. Germline trimming cut 2 bases from V and 7 bases from J; bases unmatched to any gene: 13. The CDR3 has 16 amino acids. The CDR3: CASSLSRQGVGRTQYF. For the CDR3, the DNA is TGTGCCAGCAGTTTATCCCGACAGGGCGTAGGTAGGACCCAGTACTTC.

This clonotype occurred once. The chain links TRBV30 to TRBJ2-7; 8 bases are a match to TRBD2. The CDR3 totals 14 residues. CDR1 and CDR2 from the germline V gene are GTSNPN and SVGIG (reference sequence). The V segment lost 1 base and the J segment 3 bases; nucleotides outside the gene matches: 5. The CDR3 nucleotides are TGTGCCTGGAGTGGCAGACTAGCGCGCTACGAGCAGTACTTC. This encodes CAWSGRLARYEQYF.

The chain recombines TRBV5-1 with TRBJ2-6; tentatively, D is TRBD1 (6 bases). V was shortened by 4 bases and J by 4 bases, with 15 bases between the two germline ends. Germline CDR1 reads SGHRS; CDR2 reads YFSETQ. The CDR3 is 16 amino acids. Here the CDR3 DNA reads TGCGCCAGCAGCGTACAGGGTAGTTCGGGGGCCAACGTCCTGACTTTC. It yields the protein CASSVQGSSGANVLTF.

The chain couples TRBV18 to TRBJ2-7; tentative D call: TRBD1 (6 bases). Germline V CDR1 and CDR2: KGHSH, LQKENI. Trimming removed 3 bases from V and 0 bases from J, with 12 bases in between. The CDR3 has 15 amino acids. CDR3 coding DNA: TGTGCCAGCTCACCGGGTCAGGGGTACTCCTACGAGCAGTACTTC. Translating it yields CASSPGQGYSYEQYF.